These T cell receptor beta chains were read from a single sample in a study of T cell clonotyping in hematopoietic cell transplantation. Produced via immunoSEQ multiplex PCR; TCRdb's table is partial and in-frame only. The table includes under 20,000 clones, roughly 83% detected once. Here the sequenced sample was peripheral blood mononuclear cells, taken before stem cell transplant. All receptors come from a man in his fifties or sixties with acute myeloid leukemia. Some clones in this sample may be carry-over from other donors' samples. CDR3s include the opening cysteine and the closing phenylalanine or tryptophan. A D gene is named only where the DNA matches it firmly.

D gene: -; V gene: TRBV5-8; CDR3 protein: CASSFGRSNQPQHF
D gene: -; V gene: TRBV6-1; CDR3 protein: CASSSARSEPQHF
D gene: -; V gene: TRBV9; CDR3 protein: CASSAGDGYEQYF
D gene: -; V gene: TRBV7-2; CDR3 protein: CASTQRPTGELFF
D gene: -; V gene: TRBV7-9; CDR3 protein: CASSDLGSPLHF
D gene: -; V gene: TRBV9; CDR3 protein: CASSLEGQLNTEAFF
D gene: TRBD1; V gene: TRBV6-1; CDR3 protein: CASSEARQGAGANVLTF
D gene: TRBD1; V gene: TRBV19; CDR3 protein: CASSIEDRGYSNQPQHF
D gene: TRBD2; V gene: TRBV4-2; CDR3 protein: CASSQERRGGLDRDTQYF
D gene: -; V gene: TRBV7-2; CDR3 protein: CASSPKGGGTEAFF
D gene: -; V gene: TRBV5-6; CDR3 protein: CASSPGGRATNYGYTF
D gene: -; V gene: TRBV25-1; CDR3 protein: CASSPPSIAATDTQYF
D gene: -; V gene: TRBV7-9; CDR3 protein: CASSLAGAPTEAFF
D gene: -; V gene: TRBV2; CDR3 protein: CASSVNMDSYNEQFF
D gene: -; V gene: TRBV11-1; CDR3 protein: CASSLAYGDTEAFF
D gene: TRBD1; V gene: TRBV10-1; CDR3 protein: CASSDRTGVEQYF
D gene: TRBD1; V gene: TRBV7-2; CDR3 protein: CASREDRGITDTQYF
D gene: -; V gene: TRBV6-5; CDR3 protein: CASSYERYNSPLHF
D gene: -; V gene: TRBV1; CDR3 protein: CTSSQGGQGGKSGANVLTF
D gene: TRBD1; V gene: TRBV20-1; CDR3 protein: CSDRVNYGYTF
D gene: TRBD2; V gene: TRBV30; CDR3 protein: CAWSAFGGSQETQYF
D gene: TRBD2; V gene: TRBV5-4; CDR3 protein: CASSKADGGRVADTQYF